These 32 T cell receptor beta chains were all obtained from the same sample, sequenced in a study of cytomegalovirus exposure and HLA in healthy donors. The PCR made use of 60 Vbeta and 13 Jbeta primers. Libraries were prepared by immunoSEQ multiplex PCR; TCRdb keeps only in-frame clonotypes and omits some of them. The sample has about 130,000 clones, around 75% seen once. The sample consisted of PBMCs. Receptors originate from a young man in good health and CMV-seronegative.

This clone has just one count. The chain has TRBV30 and TRBJ1-1; D unclear. Deletions cut 4 bases from V and 0 bases from J, with 6 bases between. This CDR3 has 12 residues. The V gene's germline CDR1 is GTSNPN and CDR2 SVGIG (reference sequence). CDR3 DNA sequence: TGTGCCTGGACTATCATGAACACTGAAGCTTTCTTT. Encoded protein: CAWTIMNTEAFF.

The rearrangement uses TRBV27 and TRBJ2-7; D gene unclear. Trimming stripped 4 bases from V and 2 bases from J, with 15 bases between. Germline V gene sequence: CDR1 MNHEY, CDR2 SMNVEV (reference sequence). The CDR3 extends over 15 amino acids. CDR3 coding DNA: TGTGCCAGCAGTTCGATCATCGGGTCCGCCTACGAGCAGTACTTC. This gives the protein CASSSIIGSAYEQYF.

This chain links TRBV2 with TRBJ2-7; D is undetermined. CDR3 length: 15 residues. Per the germline V gene, CDR1 is SNHLY and CDR2 is FYNNEI. Trimming stripped 8 bases from V and 2 bases from J, with 19 bases between. The CDR3 sequence is CASPPSPPTTYEQYF. The CDR3 DNA reads TGTGCCAGCCCCCCTAGTCCCCCCACCACCTACGAGCAGTACTTC.

This clone was picked up a small number of times. This rearrangement joins TRBV7-2 to TRBJ2-7, with D possibly TRBD2 on 6 matching bases. Germline CDR1 and CDR2: SGHTA and FQGNSA. V dropped 5 bases and J dropped 2 bases, with 13 bases sitting between them. The CDR3 covers 14 residues. The CDR3 region has the DNA TGTGCCAGCAGCCTGGGACTCAGAACCTACGAGCAGTACTTC. Translating gives CASSLGLRTYEQYF.

This chain uses TRBV18 with TRBJ2-1, with TRBD2 identical over 8 bases. V shed 2 bases and J 0 bases; nucleotides not matched to a gene: 6. The CDR3 runs 17 residues. The germline CDR1 and CDR2 sequences are KGHSH and LQKENI. The CDR3 DNA is TGTGCCAGCTCACCAGGGCGGGGGGCCACCTCCTACAATGAGCAGTTCTTC. It yields the protein CASSPGRGATSYNEQFF.

The rearrangement links TRBV30 to TRBJ1-5; 11 positions match TRBD1. The CDR3 sequence is 13 residues long. With 5 bases clipped from V and 6 bases from J, the junction kept 3 bases outside the gene matches. Germline V gene lookup returns CDR1 GTSNPN and CDR2 SVGIG (reference sequence). CDR3 residues: CAWGQGAGQPQHF. As DNA, the CDR3 is TGTGCCTGGGGACAGGGGGCAGGTCAGCCCCAGCATTTT.

The DNA for the CDR3 is TGTGCCAGCAGCCGCAAATCAGGGGGCTATGGCTACACCTTC. Amino acid sequence: CASSRKSGGYGYTF. J is TRBJ1-2 and V is TRBV5-6; 7 bases map to TRBD1. The junction had 7 bases not matched to a gene; V was cut back by 4 bases and J by 4 bases. The germline V gene has CDR1 SGHDT and CDR2 YYEEEE. The CDR3 spans 14 residues.

The genes are TRBV10-1 and TRBJ2-4; 9 positions match TRBD1. This CDR3 has 14 amino acids. The junction had 9 bases not matched to a gene; V was cut back by 7 bases and J by 8 bases. Germline V CDR1 and CDR2: WNHNN, SYGVQD (reference sequence). CDR3: CASIGSGQGDIQYF. The CDR3 DNA reads as TGCGCCAGCATCGGGTCGGGACAGGGAGACATTCAGTACTTC.

This clone was seen more than once but under ten times. V and J are TRBV19 and TRBJ1-2, with no clear D. The CDR3 extends over 14 amino acids. Germline values: CDR1 LNHDA, CDR2 SQIVND (reference sequence). V shed 6 bases and J shed 0 bases, with 11 bases lying between them. In DNA, the CDR3 is TGTGCCAGTAGAGTCACCCCAGCTAACTATGGCTACACCTTC. This encodes CASRVTPANYGYTF.

CDR3 protein: CASSLGGLAGVYEQYF. DNA for the CDR3: TGTGCCAGCAGCTTGGGGGGACTAGCGGGAGTCTACGAGCAGTACTTC. This chain joins TRBV7-8 and TRBJ2-7; 14 positions match TRBD2. Germline V lookup: CDR1 SGHVS, CDR2 FQNEAQ. V lost 3 bases to trimming and J lost 3 bases; unmatched junction nucleotides: 4. The CDR3 runs 16 residues.

V and J are TRBV12-5 and TRBJ2-2, with 9 bases identical to TRBD1. The CDR3 contains 17 residues. J gave up 5 bases and V 0 bases, and 7 bases lay outside the gene matches. Germline V gives CDR1 LGHNT, CDR2 FRNRAP. The chain's CDR3 is CASGLVPGTGWTGELFF. The CDR3 nucleotides read TGTGCTAGTGGTTTGGTACCCGGGACAGGGTGGACCGGGGAGCTGTTTTTT.

The chain employs TRBV6-5 and TRBJ2-7; TRBD1 agrees at 9 bases. This CDR3 spans 15 amino acids. The V segment lost 7 bases and the J segment 5 bases; nucleotides outside the gene matches: 12. The germline CDR1 and CDR2 sequences are MNHEY and SVGAGI. CDR3 loop: CASKHNRDRAHEQYF. The CDR3 DNA sequence: TGTGCCAGCAAGCACAATCGGGACAGGGCCCACGAGCAGTACTTC.

This CDR3 is CSVGLVGTNTGELFF. CDR3 bases: TGCAGCGTTGGACTCGTCGGGACGAACACCGGGGAGCTGTTTTTT. The gene calls are TRBV29-1 and TRBJ2-2; TRBD2 might be the D (5 bases). V was shortened by 4 bases and J by 0 bases, with 12 bases between the two germline ends. From germline, CDR1 is SQVTM and CDR2 ANQGSEA. This CDR3 has 15 residues.

This clone was recorded a few times. The missing conserved phenylalanine or tryptophan at the end of this CDR3 makes a read error likely. V usage is TRBV6-5 and J usage is TRBJ1-1; D is unclear. Germline-derived CDR1 and CDR2 are MNHEY and SVGAGI. The CDR3 consists of 13 residues. Trimming pared 6 bases from V and 3 bases from J, leaving 11 bases between. The CDR3 loop is CASSYGKDTEAFV. CDR3 bases: TGTGCCAGCAGCTATGGTAAGGACACTGAAGCTTTCGTT.

The table lists this clone with a few counts. This chain uses TRBV9 with TRBJ2-1, with 7 nucleotides matching TRBD2. The germline gives CDR1 SGDLS, CDR2 YYNGEE. The CDR3 runs to 16 residues. V trimming: 2 bases; J trimming: 4 bases; junction bases outside the gene matches: 9. CDR3 sequence (DNA): TGTGCCAGCAGCGTGGCGGGAGTCCCTCTATACAATGAGCAGTTCTTC. Translation: CASSVAGVPLYNEQFF.

The genes are TRBV14 and TRBJ1-1; 12 bases are shared with TRBD1. Trimming took 4 bases from V and 5 from J; bases not matched to a gene: 2. Germline-derived CDR1 and CDR2 are SGHDN and FVKESK. The CDR3 spans 14 residues. The CDR3 reads CASSRDRGRTEAFF. The CDR3 bases are TGTGCCAGCAGCCGGGACAGGGGGCGAACTGAAGCTTTCTTT.

The genes are TRBV4-3 and TRBJ1-6; no clear D gene. Germline V gives CDR1 LGHNA, CDR2 YSLEER. The V gene lost 0 bases and the J gene lost 7 bases, with 4 bases spanning the gap. This CDR3 has 13 amino acids. For the CDR3, the DNA is TGCGCCAGCAGCCAAGAGAGAAATTCACCCCTCCACTTT. Its translation: CASSQERNSPLHF.

The V and J genes are TRBV28 and TRBJ2-3; 10 bases are shared with TRBD2. In germline, CDR1 is MDHEN, CDR2 SYDVKM. This CDR3 has 15 residues. The trim removed 5 bases at V and 3 bases at J, leaving 5 bases unmatched. The CDR3 region is CASSVAGGRTDTQYF. The DNA for the CDR3 is TGTGCCAGCAGTGTAGCGGGGGGTAGGACAGATACGCAGTATTTT.

The chain combines TRBV2 with TRBJ1-1; D not resolved. Between the trimmed V and J ends, which lost 5 bases and 2 bases, there was a span of 9 bases. The CDR3 sequence is 13 residues long. Germline V lookup: CDR1 SNHLY, CDR2 FYNNEI. The CDR3 coding sequence is TGTGCCAGCAGTCTCGAGGGTAACACTGAAGCTTTCTTT. Its translation: CASSLEGNTEAFF.

The chain uses TRBV7-8 and TRBJ1-4, with D possibly TRBD1 on 6 matching bases. Germline V gene lookup returns CDR1 SGHVS and CDR2 FQNEAQ. Trimming pared 4 bases from V and 4 bases from J, leaving 19 bases between. CDR3 length: 17 residues. As DNA, the CDR3 is TGTGCCAGCAGCTCCACCTCCTCGGACAGTAATAATGAAAAACTGTTTTTT. Translation: CASSSTSSDSNNEKLFF.

The chain recombines TRBV2 with TRBJ2-7; TRBD1 matches 9 bases. Germline CDR1 SNHLY, CDR2 FYNNEI. The trim removed 5 bases at V and 1 base at J, leaving 9 bases unmatched. The CDR3 covers 16 residues. CDR3 DNA: TGTGCCAGCAGTCCGCCGGGACAGGGTTTTTCCTACGAGCAGTACTTC. Protein: CASSPPGQGFSYEQYF. Using reference TRBV2 and TRBJ2-7 for the parts outside the CDR3, the full variable domain is EPEVTQTPSHQVTQMGQEVILRCVPISNHLYFYWYRQILGQKVEFLVSFYNNEISEKSEIFDDQFSVERPDGSNFTLKIRSTKLEDSAMYFCASSPPGQGFSYEQYFGPGTRLTVT.

This chain connects TRBV19 to TRBJ2-2; 9 positions agree with TRBD1. The ends lost 5 bases at V and 7 bases at J; junction bases unmatched: 8. The CDR3 totals 15 residues. The germline CDR1 and CDR2 sequences are LNHDA and SQIVND (reference sequence). The CDR3 spells CASSLGQGWVGELFF. DNA of the CDR3: TGTGCCAGTAGTCTCGGACAGGGGTGGGTCGGGGAGCTGTTTTTT. Filled out from reference TRBV19 and TRBJ2-2, the complete variable domain reads DGGITQSPKYLFRKEGQNVTLSCEQNLNHDAMYWYRQDPGQGLRLIYYSQIVNDFQKGDIAEGYSVSREKKESFPLTVTSAQKNPTAFYLCASSLGQGWVGELFFGEGSRLTVL.

The chain has TRBV15 and TRBJ2-6; D is undetermined. Germline lookup yields CDR1 LNHNV and CDR2 YYDKDF (reference sequence). V shed 0 bases and J shed 1 base, with 4 bases lying between them. CDR3 length equals 15 residues. CDR3 nucleotides: TGTGCCACCAGCAGAGATTATTCTGGGGCCAACGTCCTGACTTTC. It specifies CATSRDYSGANVLTF.

V and J are TRBV7-3 and TRBJ2-1, with D possibly matching TRBD2 (7 bases). This CDR3 spans 19 amino acids. Germline V gene sequence: CDR1 SGHTA, CDR2 FQGTGA. V lost 0 bases and J lost 6, with 24 bases in between. CDR3 nucleotide sequence: TGTGCCAGCAGCTTAACCGGACCATACACTAGCGAGGGGGTCAATGAGCAGTTCTTC. Translated: CASSLTGPYTSEGVNEQFF.

The chain recombines TRBV12-5 with TRBJ2-3; 14 nucleotides align to TRBD2. The ends lost 4 bases at V and 4 bases at J; junction bases unmatched: 4. The germline gives CDR1 LGHNT, CDR2 FRNRAP. This CDR3 region has 16 residues. The CDR3 DNA sequence: TGTGCTAGTGGTTGGGGGACTAGCGGGAGTGCAGATACGCAGTATTTT. The encoded protein is CASGWGTSGSADTQYF.

This clone was seen a handful of times. The chain recombines TRBV7-9 with TRBJ2-3; weak D call: TRBD2 (6 bases). Trimming took off 3 bases at V and 1 base at J, with 8 bases between the two ends. The length of the CDR3 is 14 residues. Germline V gene data show CDR1 as SEHNR and CDR2 as FQNEAQ (reference sequence). CDR3 DNA: TGTGCCAGCAGCTTTGGAGGGCGCACAGATACGCAGTATTTT. Its protein product is CASSFGGRTDTQYF.

This sequence joins TRBV9 and TRBJ1-2; no clear D gene. The germline gives CDR1 SGDLS, CDR2 YYNGEE. V was clipped by 0 bases and J by 1 base, with 7 bases between them. The CDR3 length is 14 residues. The CDR3 loop is CASSVAPLNYGYTF. The CDR3 DNA is TGTGCCAGCAGCGTAGCCCCCCTTAACTATGGCTACACCTTC.

The genes are TRBV5-1 and TRBJ2-3, with 8 bases identical to TRBD2. With 1 base clipped from V and 1 base from J, the junction kept 2 bases outside the gene matches. This CDR3 contains 15 residues. The germline V gene encodes CDR1 SGHRS and CDR2 YFSETQ. CDR3 in amino acids: CASSLFSGGTDTQYF. The CDR3 nucleotides read TGCGCCAGCAGCTTGTTTAGCGGGGGCACAGATACGCAGTATTTT.

On this clone itself: This sample also contains other DNA sequences that code for the same CDR3. The chain links TRBV27 to TRBJ2-1; D uncertain. Germline CDR1 is MNHEY and CDR2 is SMNVEV (reference sequence). With 5 bases removed from V and 4 bases from J, the gap between germline ends came to 3 bases. This CDR3 contains 11 residues. In DNA, the CDR3 is TGTGCCAGCAGTCTTTACAATGAGCAGTTCTTC. Translated, it gives CASSLYNEQFF.

V gene TRBV19 combines with J gene TRBJ1-4; D may be TRBD1 (6 bases). Trimming removed 6 bases from V and 4 bases from J, with 12 bases in between. The CDR3 loop spans 14 amino acids. Germline lookup yields CDR1 LNHDA and CDR2 SQIVND (reference sequence). CDR3 in DNA: TGTGCCAGTAGCGGTTTACAGGGTAATGAAAAACTGTTTTTT. Its protein is CASSGLQGNEKLFF. The full variable domain, with the rest looked up from reference TRBV19 and TRBJ1-4, is DGGITQSPKYLFRKEGQNVTLSCEQNLNHDAMYWYRQDPGQGLRLIYYSQIVNDFQKGDIAEGYSVSREKKESFPLTVTSAQKNPTAFYLCASSGLQGNEKLFFGSGTQLSVL.

The sample holds a few counts of this clone. The rearrangement joins TRBV5-6 to TRBJ1-2; D call uncertain. Trimming shortened V by 1 base and J by 3 bases, and 4 bases separated the two germline ends. The CDR3 sequence is 12 residues long. Germline CDR1 and CDR2: SGHDT and YYEEEE. The CDR3 coding sequence is TGTGCCAGCAGCTTGCTAGACTATGGCTACACCTTC. This encodes CASSLLDYGYTF.

The chain joins TRBV4-2 to TRBJ1-5, with D possibly being TRBD1 (6 bases). The CDR3 length is 13 residues. Trimming left V 5 bases short and J 3 bases short, with 8 bases between. Germline CDR1 is LGHNA and CDR2 is YNFKEQ. CDR3 DNA sequence: TGTGCCAGCAGCGGGGGCCCCAATCAGCCCCAGCATTTT. Protein: CASSGGPNQPQHF.